The clone carrying this T cell receptor beta chain was picked up many times. The antigen remains undetermined. This CDR3 has 15 amino acids. The germline gives CDR1 SGHRS, CDR2 YFSETQ. V was pared by 0 bases and J by 7 bases, with 14 bases between. All patients were treatment-naive before thyroid surgery. The entry originates in a study of metastatic and nonmetastatic thyroid tumors. Study-level background: Repertoires from blood and tumor or nodule tissue of malignant and benign thyroid patients were compared.

As originally analysed: Using the CDR3 differences seen across clinicopathological groups, the authors built a distant-metastasis classifier for papillary thyroid cancer, which was meant to discriminate distant-metastatic patients. TCRdb recomputed clones from the PCR reads via MiXCR. Clone size and V and J calls follow TCRdb, not the original study. The repertoire holds about 93,000 clones, about 13% seen once, with roughly 10% in the top ten. Study-level findings and limits: When malignant thyroid tumors were compared with benign nodules, TCR beta diversity was reportedly significantly higher in the malignant tumors. This held in both blood and tumor samples.

Sequencing used blood. The TCR was taken from a female donor with papillary thyroid cancer or a benign thyroid nodule (not recorded which). Some clones in this sample may be carry-over from other donors' samples. This chain joins TRBV5-1 and TRBJ2-1; D unclear. This chain's CDR3 is CASSLGLSASNEQFF. The CDR3 DNA reads TGCGCCAGCAGCTTGGGCCTAAGCGCAAGTAATGAGCAGTTCTTC. The full variable domain, in which reference TRBV5-1 and TRBJ2-1 provide the parts outside the CDR3, is KAGVTQTPRYLIKTRGQQVTLSCSPISGHRSVSWYQQTPGQGLQFLFEYFSETQRNKGNFPGRFSGRQFSNSRSEMNVSTLELGDSALYLCASSLGLSASNEQFFGPGTRLTVL.